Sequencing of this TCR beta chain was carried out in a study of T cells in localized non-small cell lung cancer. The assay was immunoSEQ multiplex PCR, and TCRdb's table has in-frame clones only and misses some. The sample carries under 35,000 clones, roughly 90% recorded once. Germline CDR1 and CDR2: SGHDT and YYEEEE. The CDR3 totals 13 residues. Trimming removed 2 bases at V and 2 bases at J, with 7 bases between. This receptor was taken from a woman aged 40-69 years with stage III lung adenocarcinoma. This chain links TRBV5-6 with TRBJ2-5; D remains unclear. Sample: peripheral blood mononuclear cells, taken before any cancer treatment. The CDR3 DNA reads TGTGCCAGCAGCTTAAGCCTACAAGAGACCCAGTACTTC. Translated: CASSLSLQETQYF.